A single sample gave rise to the 10 T cell receptor beta chains below, sequenced in a study of blood T cell repertoires in COVID-19. Here immunoSEQ multiplex PCR was the method, and the copy in TCRdb shows in-frame clones only, minus some. The sample has fewer than 350,000 clones, about 82% seen once. Material for sequencing was peripheral blood. All receptors come from a human donor in a cohort sampled during active COVID-19.

The chain uses TRBV7-3 and TRBJ2-1; TRBD2 aligns across 11 bases. Germline V gene lookup returns CDR1 SGHTA and CDR2 FQGTGA. The CDR3 loop spans 15 amino acids. Trimming removed 5 bases from V and 5 bases from J; junction bases left unmatched: 5. The CDR3 DNA reads as TGTGCCAGCAGCGTTAGCGGGGGGGGCCACAATGAGCAGTTCTTC. Translated: CASSVSGGGHNEQFF.

The genes are TRBV7-9 and TRBJ2-1; D gene ambiguous. Germline V gene sequence: CDR1 SEHNR, CDR2 FQNEAQ (reference sequence). The CDR3 runs to 13 residues. The V end was cut by 5 bases, the J end by 9 bases, with 14 bases between. This CDR3 reads CASSRSQYGEQFF. The DNA for the CDR3 is TGTGCCAGCAGCCGGTCGCAATACGGTGAGCAGTTCTTC. Full variable domain (missing parts from reference TRBV7-9 and TRBJ2-1): DTGVSQNPRHKITKRGQNVTFRCDPISEHNRLYWYRQTLGQGPEFLTYFQNEAQLEKSRLLSDRFSAERPKGSFSTLEIQRTEQGDSAMYLCASSRSQYGEQFFGPGTRLTVL.

The V and J genes are TRBV19 and TRBJ2-7; TRBD1 matches at 10 bases. Germline trimming cut 5 bases from V and 5 bases from J; bases unmatched to any gene: 9. The germline CDR1 and CDR2 sequences are LNHDA and SQIVND (reference sequence). The CDR3 loop spans 15 amino acids. This CDR3 reads CASSPNDGQGDEQYF. The CDR3 nucleotides are TGTGCCAGTAGTCCGAATGACGGACAGGGGGACGAGCAGTACTTC.

V usage is TRBV29-1 and J usage is TRBJ1-4; 8 bases match TRBD1. V was clipped by 7 bases and J by 5 bases; unmatched bases: 9. The CDR3 extends over 14 amino acids. Germline-derived CDR1 and CDR2 are SQVTM and ANQGSEA. The CDR3 region has the DNA TGCAGCGCTGGGGGCCAGGGGGCGAATGAAAAACTGTTTTTT. This sequence encodes CSAGGQGANEKLFF.

The chain uses TRBV6-1 and TRBJ2-3, with D uncertain. Germline V gene data show CDR1 as MNHNS and CDR2 as SASEGT. This CDR3 is 14 amino acids long. Trimming stripped 1 base from V and 4 bases from J, with 9 bases between. CDR3 bases: TGTGCCAGCAGTGAAGGAGTAGCCGCAGATACGCAGTATTTT. It specifies CASSEGVAADTQYF.

This sequence joins TRBV3-1 (or the pseudogene TRBV3-2) and TRBJ2-1; TRBD2 matches at 7 bases. The CDR3 loop spans 17 amino acids. The junction had 12 bases not matched to a gene; V was cut back by 0 bases and J by 7 bases. Per germline, CDR1 LGHDT and CDR2 YNNKEL (reference sequence). CDR3 DNA: TGTGCCAGCAGCCAAGATTACTCCCCCCCGGGAGGTAATGAGCAGTTCTTC. Protein product: CASSQDYSPPGGNEQFF.

The chain combines TRBV7-9 with TRBJ2-7, with a weak D call TRBD2 (7 bases). The CDR3 runs 17 residues. V dropped 1 base and J dropped 1 base, with 17 bases sitting between them. Germline V gene sequence: CDR1 SEHNR, CDR2 FQNEAQ (reference sequence). The CDR3: CASSLVGGLRGSYEQYF. DNA of the CDR3: TGTGCCAGCAGCTTAGTCGGGGGGCTCCGCGGATCCTACGAGCAGTACTTC.

This clone was seen a single time. J is TRBJ1-2 and V is TRBV6-1; the D is unclear. CDR1 and CDR2 (germline): MNHNS, SASEGT. With 2 bases removed from V and 0 bases from J, the gap between germline ends came to 4 bases. The CDR3 consists of 13 residues. CDR3 in DNA: TGTGCCAGCAGTGAAATAGCTAACTATGGCTACACCTTC. This codes for CASSEIANYGYTF.

This chain joins TRBV7-9 and TRBJ1-5; D is uncertain. The CDR3 loop spans 15 amino acids. The ends were cut back, 1 base at V and 0 bases at J, with 7 bases in the middle. Germline CDR1 SEHNR, CDR2 FQNEAQ (reference sequence). CDR3 coding DNA: TGTGCCAGCAGCTTAGGAGAGTATAGCAATCAGCCCCAGCATTTT. Its protein product is CASSLGEYSNQPQHF.

This sequence joins TRBV5-4 and TRBJ2-2; 7 positions match TRBD1. The J segment lost 8 bases and the V segment lost 0 bases, leaving 1 base of the junction unmatched. The CDR3 is 13 residues long. Per the germline V gene, CDR1 is SGHNT and CDR2 is YYREEE (reference sequence). The CDR3 DNA follows: TGTGCCAGCAGCTTGGACAGGGGTGGGGAGCTGTTTTTT. As protein: CASSLDRGGELFF.